This T cell receptor (beta chain) was identified during a study of Ad26.COV2.S vaccination and SARS-CoV-2 variants. Across the study: Administration of Ad26.COV2.S was intramuscular, either once or twice 56 days apart. Study-wide results and caveats: Researchers cautioned that TCR breadth and depth analyses may have underestimated total T cell responses.

Treatment in this sample: approximately 18 received Ad26.COV2.S at low or high dose, single or two shots; several received placebo; per-sample allocation not given. All samples were drawn on day 63, counting from the first vaccine or placebo injection. Wuhan-strain spike was delivered by a replication-incompetent Ad26 vector. This clone was counted a single time. Its target is not known. Here immunoSEQ multiplex PCR was the method, and the copy in TCRdb shows in-frame clones only, minus some. The sample carries 440,000 or so clones, nearly 90% recorded once. V was pared by 6 bases and J by 4 bases, with 14 bases of the junction left unmatched. CDR1 is SGHAT, CDR2 FQNNGV, per germline. CDR3 length equals 17 residues.

The TCR comes from a person between 18 and 65 years old who received the Ad26.COV2.S COVID-19 vaccine or a placebo. The source was peripheral blood, collected in a trial of Ad26.COV2.S vaccine versus placebo. V and J are TRBV11-2 and TRBJ2-7, with 11 bases matching TRBD1. This chain's CDR3 is CASRRPGQGVKSYEQYF. CDR3 in DNA: TGTGCCAGCAGAAGACCGGGACAGGGGGTTAAATCGTACGAGCAGTACTTC.